Listed below are T cell receptor beta chains from one sample, sequenced in a study of shared clonotypes between healthy human individuals. Profiled with immunoSEQ multiplex PCR; TCRdb holds only in-frame clones, not every one. The top ten hold 0.35% to 0.45% of the sample, which has more than 2,000,000 clones, approximately 93% seen once. Sequencing used naive CD4+ T cells from PBMCs. The receptors were sampled from a man in his late teens or twenties in good health. Some clones in this sample may be carry-over from other donors' samples. CDR3s include the opening cysteine and the closing phenylalanine or tryptophan. The order of the fields is V gene, J gene, D gene, clone size, CDR3 DNA, CDR3 protein. D genes are given only for firm matches. Clone size is shown for a subset of rows, as once, few, many or a class of expanded clone.

>TRBV7-3|TRBJ2-3|TRBD2|-
TGTGCCAGCAGCCTCGGCTCGGGGGGTCAAGATACGCAGTATTTT
CASSLGSGGQDTQYF
>TRBV7-2|TRBJ2-4|-|-
TGTGCCAGCAGCTTGCAGGCCCGGACGAGGGCTGCCAAAAACATTCAGTACTTC
CASSLQARTRAAKNIQYF
>TRBV7-3|TRBJ2-3|TRBD2|-
TGTGCCAGCAGCTTAATGGGGGGACTAGCCGGGGATACGCAGTATTTT
CASSLMGGLAGDTQYF
>TRBV18|TRBJ2-7|-|-
TGTGCCAGCTCACTCCGGACCCCCCAGAGCTCCTACGAGCAGTACTTC
CASSLRTPQSSYEQYF
>TRBV28|TRBJ2-3|-|-
TGTGCCAGCAATAGTCCTCCCCGGACTGCGCAGTATTTT
CASNSPPRTAQYF
>TRBV5-1|TRBJ2-7|TRBD1|-
TGCGCCAGCAGCTTGGCCACAGGGGGCGAGAACGAGCAGTACTTC
CASSLATGGENEQYF
>TRBV9|TRBJ2-3|TRBD2|-
TGTGCCAGCAGCGTAGCACTAGCGGGCACAGATACGCAGTATTTT
CASSVALAGTDTQYF
>TRBV5-4|TRBJ1-6|TRBD1|-
TGTGCCAGCAGCTTTACCGGGACAGTCAATTCACCCCTCCACTTT
CASSFTGTVNSPLHF
>TRBV6-1|TRBJ2-3|-|-
TGTGCCAGCAGTGACAGGGCCCAAGGGGATACGCAGTATTTT
CASSDRAQGDTQYF
>TRBV19|TRBJ1-5|-|-
TGTGCCAGTAGTATACGAGGGACGGGGAATCAGCCCCAGCATTTT
CASSIRGTGNQPQHF
>TRBV11-2|TRBJ2-7|TRBD1|-
TGTGCCAGCAGCTCGCAGAAGCCCGGACAGGGTTTATACGAGCAGTACTTC
CASSSQKPGQGLYEQYF
>TRBV5-1|TRBJ2-1|-|-
TGCGCCAGCAGCTTGGGAGTTAACCACAATGAGCAGTTCTTC
CASSLGVNHNEQFF
>TRBV6-5|TRBJ2-7|-|once
TGTGCCACGTGGCGGGACGGGGCCGAGCAGTACTTC
CATWRDGAEQYF
>TRBV28|TRBJ2-5|TRBD2|-
TGTGCCAGCCAGTCGGGACTAGCGGGACAAGAGACCCAGTACTTC
CASQSGLAGQETQYF
>TRBV5-6|TRBJ2-2|-|few
TGTGCCAGCAGCTTAGCACAGGTCACCGGGGAGCTGTTTTTT
CASSLAQVTGELFF
>TRBV5-1|TRBJ1-1|-|-
TGCGCCAGCAGCGCCCAGGTTGGGGGCCCGAACACTGAAGCTTTCTTT
CASSAQVGGPNTEAFF
>TRBV7-9|TRBJ2-1|TRBD2|-
TGTGCCAGCAGCTTAACTTCCGGACTAGCGGGGAATGAGCAGTTCTTC
CASSLTSGLAGNEQFF
>TRBV7-3|TRBJ2-3|TRBD2|-
TGTGCCAGCAAGGCTAGCGGAGGCACAGATACGCAGTATTTT
CASKASGGTDTQYF
>TRBV2|TRBJ1-1|-|-
TGTGCCAGCAATGTGATGAACACTGAAGCTTTCTTT
CASNVMNTEAFF
>TRBV5-1|TRBJ1-2|-|-
TGCGCCAGCAGCTTTCCGGGCTCAGAGGGTGGCTACACCTTC
CASSFPGSEGGYTF
>TRBV4-1|TRBJ2-3|-|-
TGCGCCAGCAGCCAAGTTCAGGCACGACCAGGAGGGGATACGCAGTATTTT
CASSQVQARPGGDTQYF
>TRBV28|TRBJ1-2|TRBD1|-
TGTGCCAGCAGTTTAACGACAGGGCACTATGGCTACACCTTC
CASSLTTGHYGYTF
>TRBV6-1|TRBJ2-7|TRBD1|-
TGTGCCAGCAGCGACCTTCCGGGACAGGGTTTAGGGCAGTACTTC
CASSDLPGQGLGQYF
>TRBV28|TRBJ1-2|-|-
TGTGCCAGCAGTAGGACAGTGGGCCATGGCTACACCTTC
CASSRTVGHGYTF
>TRBV10-3|TRBJ1-5|-|-
TGTGCCATCAGTGACGGCCCCGTCAATCAGCCCCAGCATTTT
CAISDGPVNQPQHF
>TRBV25-1|TRBJ2-3|-|-
TGTGCCAGCAGTGGTGGCGGGCTAGGACGCACAGATACGCAGTATTTT
CASSGGGLGRTDTQYF
>TRBV2|TRBJ1-4|-|once
TGTGCCAGCAGGGGGCGTGATGAAAAACTGTTTTTT
CASRGRDEKLFF
>TRBV7-2|TRBJ2-7|-|-
TGTGCCAGCAGCTTAGCCAGGGTGCCTGTCTACGAGCAGTACTTC
CASSLARVPVYEQYF
>TRBV19|TRBJ2-6|-|-
TGTGCCAGTAGTAAGTGGGGACGAACCGCCTCTGGGGCCAACGTCCTGACTTTC
CASSKWGRTASGANVLTF
>TRBV11-3|TRBJ2-1|TRBD2|-
TGTGCCAGCAGTCAGGGACTAGCGGGCGATGAGCAGTTCTTC
CASSQGLAGDEQFF
>TRBV18|TRBJ1-3|-|-
TGTGCCAGCTCACCAGGGCTTTCTGGAAACACCATATATTTT
CASSPGLSGNTIYF
>TRBV28|TRBJ2-3|TRBD2|-
TGTGCCAGCAGTAACGGGGGGGGAGATACGCAGTATTTT
CASSNGGGDTQYF
>TRBV19|TRBJ1-1|-|-
TGTGCCAGTAGTATAGGTGGGAAAGCTTTCTTT
CASSIGGKAFF
>TRBV5-4|TRBJ1-2|TRBD1|-
TGTGCGGCCTCGGGACAGCCTGGCTATGGCTACACCTTC
CAASGQPGYGYTF
>TRBV4-2|TRBJ1-2|-|few
TGTGCCAGCAGCCAAGACGGCAGGGTGGGCTATGGCTACACCTTC
CASSQDGRVGYGYTF
>TRBV5-1|TRBJ2-3|TRBD2|-
TGCGCCAGCAGCCAGGGGACTAGCTCAACCCATACGCAGTATTTT
CASSQGTSSTHTQYF